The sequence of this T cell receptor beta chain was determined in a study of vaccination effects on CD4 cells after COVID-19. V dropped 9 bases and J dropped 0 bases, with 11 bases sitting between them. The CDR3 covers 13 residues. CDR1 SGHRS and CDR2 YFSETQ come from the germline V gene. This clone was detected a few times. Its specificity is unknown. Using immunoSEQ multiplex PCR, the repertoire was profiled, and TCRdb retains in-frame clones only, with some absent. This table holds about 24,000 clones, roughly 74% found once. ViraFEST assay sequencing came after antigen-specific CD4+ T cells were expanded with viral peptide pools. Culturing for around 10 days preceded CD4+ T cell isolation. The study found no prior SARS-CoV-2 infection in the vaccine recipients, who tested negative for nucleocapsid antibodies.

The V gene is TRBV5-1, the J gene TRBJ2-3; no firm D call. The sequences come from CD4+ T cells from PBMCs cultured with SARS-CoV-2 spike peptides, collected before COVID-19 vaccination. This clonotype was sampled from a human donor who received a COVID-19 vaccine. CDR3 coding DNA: TGCGCCACCCTAAGGCAAAGCACAGATACGCAGTATTTT. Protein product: CATLRQSTDTQYF.